This record concerns one T cell receptor beta chain sequence. Its specificity is not known. The data originate from a study of a mutant IDH1 vaccine in newly diagnosed glioma. Overall study context: Treatment recipients were about 62% male and about 40% female, and their mean age was around 37 years. Study-level findings and limits: Researchers report vaccine-induced immune responses in approximately 95% of patients.

V lost 5 bases and J lost 2; bases outside the gene matches: 9. CDR1 and CDR2 (germline): LNHDA, SQIVND (reference sequence). The CDR3 covers 17 residues. Time point indicated: baseline, week 1 (first vaccination visit). Treatment described: pre-vaccination baseline after standard-of-care therapy. Tumors from donors were new WHO grade 3 or 4 IDH1-mutant astrocytomas with ATRX loss. Profiled with immunoSEQ multiplex PCR; TCRdb holds only in-frame clones, not every one. The sample consists of 15,000 to 20,000 clones, 95% of them appearing once. This specimen was peripheral blood mononuclear cells (PBMCs), taken from a glioma patient treated with radiotherapy, temozolomide or both. The chain recombines TRBV19 with TRBJ1-5; the match to TRBD1 covers 10 bases. The TCR comes from a woman aged 18-29 years with glioma. Some clones in this sample may be carry-over from other donors' samples. CDR3 residues: CASSRTGGGEGNQPQHF. The CDR3 DNA is TGTGCCAGTAGTCGGACAGGGGGTGGAGAGGGCAATCAGCCCCAGCATTTT.